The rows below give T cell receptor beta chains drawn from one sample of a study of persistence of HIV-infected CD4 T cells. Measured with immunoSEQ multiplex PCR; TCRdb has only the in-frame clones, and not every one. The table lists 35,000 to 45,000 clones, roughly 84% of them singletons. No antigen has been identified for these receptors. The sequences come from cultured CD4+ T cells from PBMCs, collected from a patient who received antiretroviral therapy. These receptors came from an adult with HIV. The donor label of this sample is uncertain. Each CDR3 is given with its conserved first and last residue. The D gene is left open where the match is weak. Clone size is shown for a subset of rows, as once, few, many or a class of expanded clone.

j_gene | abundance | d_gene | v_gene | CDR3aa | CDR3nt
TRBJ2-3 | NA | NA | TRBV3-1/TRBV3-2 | CASSQGPASSTDTQYF | TGTGCCAGCAGCCAAGGGCCAGCTTCTAGCACAGATACGCAGTATTTT
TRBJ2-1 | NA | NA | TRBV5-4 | CASSPRRVFDEQFF | TGTGCCAGCAGCCCAAGGAGGGTTTTCGATGAGCAGTTCTTC
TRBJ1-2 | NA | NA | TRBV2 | CASSEDSGAGYTF | TGTGCCAGCAGTGAGGACAGTGGTGCTGGCTACACCTTC
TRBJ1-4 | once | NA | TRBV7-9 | CASSRLSGSPRTTNEKLFF | TGTGCCAGCAGCCGGCTATCGGGATCCCCGCGGACAACTAATGAAAAACTGTTTTTT
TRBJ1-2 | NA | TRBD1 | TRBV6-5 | CASDRDRAYGYTF | TGTGCCAGCGACCGAGACAGGGCCTATGGCTACACCTTC
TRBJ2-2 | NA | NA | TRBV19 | CASSIWRQPNTGELFF | TGTGCCAGTAGTATATGGAGACAGCCTAACACCGGGGAGCTGTTTTTT
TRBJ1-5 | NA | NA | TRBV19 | CASSIDSRGPQHF | TGTGCCAGTAGTATCGACTCCCGGGGGCCCCAGCATTTT
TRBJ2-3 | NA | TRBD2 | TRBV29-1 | CSVLFGGVTDTQYF | TGCAGCGTTCTTTTCGGGGGGGTCACAGATACGCAGTATTTT
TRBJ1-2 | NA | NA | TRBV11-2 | CASSLAAGAYNINYGYTF | TGTGCCAGCAGCTTAGCGGCAGGGGCCTACAACATTAACTATGGCTACACCTTC
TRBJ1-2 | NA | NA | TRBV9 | CASSAATSTTNYGYTF | TGTGCCAGCAGCGCCGCGACGTCGACAACTAACTATGGCTACACCTTC
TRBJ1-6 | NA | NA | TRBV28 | CASSSLDPLHF | TGTGCCAGCAGCTCACTGGATCCCCTCCACTTT
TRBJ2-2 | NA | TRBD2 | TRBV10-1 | CASSDQGLAGNTGELFF | TGCGCCAGCAGTGACCAAGGACTAGCGGGGAACACCGGGGAGCTGTTTTTT
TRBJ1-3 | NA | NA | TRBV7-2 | CASSSIRGSGNTIYF | TGTGCCAGCAGCTCCATCCGCGGCTCTGGAAACACCATATATTTT
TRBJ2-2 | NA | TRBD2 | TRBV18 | CASSPPGLNTGELFF | TGTGCCAGCTCACCACCGGGACTAAACACCGGGGAGCTGTTTTTT
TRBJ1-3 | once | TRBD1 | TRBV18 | CASSPTQGNTIYF | TGTGCCAGCTCACCTACACAGGGGAACACCATATATTTT
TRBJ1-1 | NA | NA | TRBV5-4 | CASSLRTNTEAFF | TGTGCCAGCAGCTTGCGGACGAACACTGAAGCTTTCTTT
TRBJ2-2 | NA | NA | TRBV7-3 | CASSSTARNTGELFF | TGTGCCAGCAGCTCGACTGCCCGTAACACCGGGGAGCTGTTTTTT
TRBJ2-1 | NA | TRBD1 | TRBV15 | CATSSLQGAYEQFF | TGTGCCACCAGCAGTTTACAGGGGGCGTATGAGCAGTTCTTC
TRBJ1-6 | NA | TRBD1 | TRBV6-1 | CASSDTGVNSPLHF | TGTGCCAGCAGTGACACAGGGGTTAATTCACCCCTCCACTTT
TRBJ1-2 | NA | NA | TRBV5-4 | CASSGLLAYGYTF | TGTGCCAGCAGCGGGCTTTTGGCCTATGGCTACACCTTC
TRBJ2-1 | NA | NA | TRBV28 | CASSPPRDFHEQFF | TGTGCCAGCAGTCCTCCTCGGGACTTCCATGAGCAGTTCTTC
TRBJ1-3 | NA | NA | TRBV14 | CASSQPLGGLGGNTIYF | TGTGCCAGCAGCCAACCCTTGGGGGGGCTAGGAGGAAACACCATATATTTT
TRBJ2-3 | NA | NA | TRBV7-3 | CASSSDLSGSTDTQYF | TGTGCCAGCAGCTCGGACCTTAGCGGAAGCACAGATACGCAGTATTTT
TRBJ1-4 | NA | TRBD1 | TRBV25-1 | CASSAGQGNEKLFF | TGTGCCAGCAGTGCAGGACAGGGAAACGAAAAACTGTTTTTT
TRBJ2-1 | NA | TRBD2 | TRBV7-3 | CASSSLGAGGYNEQFF | TGTGCCAGCAGCTCACTCGGGGCGGGAGGATACAATGAGCAGTTCTTC
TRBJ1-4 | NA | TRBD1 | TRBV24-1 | CATSENRDSEKLFF | TGTGCCACCAGTGAGAACAGGGACAGTGAAAAACTGTTTTTT
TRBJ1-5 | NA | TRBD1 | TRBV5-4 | CASSPGTGSNQPQHF | TGTGCCAGCAGCCCCGGGACAGGAAGCAATCAGCCCCAGCATTTT
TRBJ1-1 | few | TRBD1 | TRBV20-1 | CSASMTGRDTEAFF | TGCAGTGCTAGTATGACAGGGAGGGATACTGAAGCTTTCTTT
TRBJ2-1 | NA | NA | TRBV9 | CASSVAGHYNEQFF | TGTGCCAGCAGCGTAGCGGGTCACTACAATGAGCAGTTCTTC
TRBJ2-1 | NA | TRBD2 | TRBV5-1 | CASTQGLGIEQFF | TGCGCCAGCACCCAGGGACTAGGTATAGAGCAGTTCTTC
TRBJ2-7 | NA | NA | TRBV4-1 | CASSQTPGSSYEQYF | TGCGCCAGCAGCCAAACCCCGGGGTCCTCCTACGAGCAGTACTTC
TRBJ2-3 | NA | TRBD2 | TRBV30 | CAWGSGLAWGDTQYF | TGTGCCTGGGGCTCCGGACTAGCCTGGGGGGATACGCAGTATTTT
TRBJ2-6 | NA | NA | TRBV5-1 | CASSLVEAGANVLTF | TGCGCCAGCAGCTTGGTGGAGGCTGGGGCCAACGTCCTGACTTTC
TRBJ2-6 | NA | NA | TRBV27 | CASSLGTSGANVLTF | TGTGCCAGCAGTTTAGGAACGAGTGGGGCCAACGTCCTGACTTTC
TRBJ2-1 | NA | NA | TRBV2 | CASSERLRNEQFF | TGTGCCAGCAGTGAACGACTACGTAATGAGCAGTTCTTC
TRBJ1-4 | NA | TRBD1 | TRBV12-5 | CASATQGAREKLFF | TGTGCTAGTGCCACACAGGGGGCGCGAGAAAAACTGTTTTTT